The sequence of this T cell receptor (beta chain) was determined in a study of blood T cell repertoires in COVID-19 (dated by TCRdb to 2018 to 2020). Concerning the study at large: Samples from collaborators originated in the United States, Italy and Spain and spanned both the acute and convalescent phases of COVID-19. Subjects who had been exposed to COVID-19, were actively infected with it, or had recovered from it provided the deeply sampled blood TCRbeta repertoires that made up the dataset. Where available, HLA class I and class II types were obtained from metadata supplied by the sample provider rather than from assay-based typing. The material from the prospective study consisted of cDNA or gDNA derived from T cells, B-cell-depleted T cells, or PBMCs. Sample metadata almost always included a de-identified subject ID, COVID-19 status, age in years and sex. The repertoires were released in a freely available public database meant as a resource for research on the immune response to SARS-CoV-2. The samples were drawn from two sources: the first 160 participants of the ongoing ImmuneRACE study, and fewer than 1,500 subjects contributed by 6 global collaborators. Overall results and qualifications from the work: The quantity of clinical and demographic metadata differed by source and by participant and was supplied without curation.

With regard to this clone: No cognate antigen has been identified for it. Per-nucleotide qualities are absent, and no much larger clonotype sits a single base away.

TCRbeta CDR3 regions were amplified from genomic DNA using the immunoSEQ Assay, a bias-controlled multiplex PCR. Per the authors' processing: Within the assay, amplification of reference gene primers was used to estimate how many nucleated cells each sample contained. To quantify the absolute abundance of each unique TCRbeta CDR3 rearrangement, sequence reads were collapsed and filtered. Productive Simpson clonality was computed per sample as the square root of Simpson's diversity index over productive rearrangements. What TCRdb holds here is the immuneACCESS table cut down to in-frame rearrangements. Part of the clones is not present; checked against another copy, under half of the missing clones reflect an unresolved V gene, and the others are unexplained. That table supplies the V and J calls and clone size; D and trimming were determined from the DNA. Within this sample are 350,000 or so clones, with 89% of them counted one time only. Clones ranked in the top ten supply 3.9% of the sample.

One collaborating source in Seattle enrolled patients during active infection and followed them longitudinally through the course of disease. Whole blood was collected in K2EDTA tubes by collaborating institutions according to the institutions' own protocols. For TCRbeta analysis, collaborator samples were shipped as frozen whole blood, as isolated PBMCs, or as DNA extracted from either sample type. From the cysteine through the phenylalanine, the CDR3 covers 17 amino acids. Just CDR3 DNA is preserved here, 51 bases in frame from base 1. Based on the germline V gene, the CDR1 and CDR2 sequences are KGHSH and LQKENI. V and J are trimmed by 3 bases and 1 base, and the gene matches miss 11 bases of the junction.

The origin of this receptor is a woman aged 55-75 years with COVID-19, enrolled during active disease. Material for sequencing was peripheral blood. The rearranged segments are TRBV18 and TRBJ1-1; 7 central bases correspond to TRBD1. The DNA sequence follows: TGTGCCAGCTCACCGCGAGAGACAGGGTTCTCGAACACTGAAGCTTTCTTT. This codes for CASSPRETGFSNTEAFF.